This note documents a single T cell receptor (beta chain) sequence. Methods used by the authors: Scientists estimated how many nucleated cells there were by amplifying reference gene primers. Assay: immunoSEQ multiplex PCR; the TCRdb copy retains only in-frame clones and omits some. For V, J and clone size, that table is used; D and trimming come from the DNA. The data hold about 370,000 clones, with 75% to 90% observed a single time. Enrollees, about 18 to 89 years old, lived in fewer than 25 US areas. The data belong to a study of blood T cell repertoires in COVID-19. Turning to the study itself: Donors in the United States, Italy and Spain gave samples during acute or convalescent COVID-19. PBMCs, B-cell-depleted T cells, or T cells were the source of the cDNA or gDNA that made up the material.

The germline gives CDR1 SGHRS, CDR2 YFSETQ. The CDR3 runs to 18 residues. The ends lost 1 base at V and 4 bases at J; junction bases unmatched: 13. The sequenced sample consisted of PBMCs or T cells enriched from blood (not recorded which). The rearrangement uses TRBV5-1 and TRBJ2-2; TRBD1 aligns across 7 bases. The receptor was isolated from a man aged 18 to 30 who had recovered from COVID-19. DNA of the CDR3: TGCGCCAGCAGCTTGATTGGGACAGCCGCCTCCGGCACCGGGGAGCTGTTTTTT. This translates into CASSLIGTAASGTGELFF.